This record covers a single T cell receptor (beta chain). This clonotype was observed many times. The antigen it recognizes is unknown. Base qualities are not recorded, but no much larger clone differs from it by a single base. This entry belongs to a study of T cells in Graves' hyperthyroidism and ophthalmopathy (dated by TCRdb to between 2018 and 2020). Study-wide context: Peripheral blood samples were taken at initial diagnosis, before any treatment was given. A discovery cohort of about 100 patients, roughly 45 with Graves' ophthalmopathy and over 55 with stable Graves' hyperthyroidism, was used to find distinguishing TCR V-J signatures. Whether ophthalmopathy could be predicted prospectively was tested in an independent validation cohort made up of about 18 hyperthyroidism patients plus 17 patients who later progressed to ophthalmopathy. The approximately 95 discovery patients were divided at random into training and test sets in a 7:3 ratio. In about 6 Graves' hyperthyroidism patients, the study also compared T-cell repertoires from thyroid tissue with T-cell repertoires from blood. Following sampling, methimazole starting at 30 mg daily was given to hyperthyroidism patients, and high-dose intravenous methylprednisolone was given to ophthalmopathy patients. The paper reports TCR Vbeta CDR3 sequencing of roughly 140 peripheral blood samples: some 41 ophthalmopathy, fewer than 80 hyperthyroidism and 17 progressor patients. Results and caveats for the whole study, not just this receptor: In validation, the model predicted progression to ophthalmopathy with 65% to 71% sensitivity and about 73% specificity, a median of about 6 months before onset. Most expanded thyroid clonotypes (frequency above 0.001) were also detected in blood, a finding suggesting that blood repertoires may reflect thyroid immune responses. A model built on a 13 V-J signature distinguished ophthalmopathy from stable hyperthyroidism, reaching roughly 88% sensitivity and around 81% specificity in cross-validation and 80%/75% in testing. Sample size was not statistically predetermined, and blinding of investigators to group allocation was not performed.

From the cysteine up to the phenylalanine, the CDR3 has a length of 15 residues. Of the read, only the CDR3 DNA is kept; its 45 bases are in frame from base 1. CDR1 and CDR2 are drawn from the germline V gene (reference sequence): MNHEY, SMNVEV. V is shortened by 5 bases, J by 2 bases, and the region joining them spans 16 bases. Amplification of TCR beta CDR3 regions was carried out from RNA transcripts. The first round of RT-PCR for the TCR CDR3 was performed with the HTBI primer set and the Qiagen OneStep RT-PCR kit. Libraries were constructed in a second round of multiplex PCR, after which size selection and purification were performed. The libraries were sequenced on an Illumina HiSeq2000 using paired-end 100 bp reads. As for how the authors treated the data: Raw data were processed with SOAPnuke, discarding reads with adapters, uncalled bases, mean Phred below 15, or no exact constant-primer or identifier match. COPE v1.2.5 was used to merge high-quality paired reads, and clonotypes were defined as unique nucleotide sequences. Clonotypes were aligned to IMGT TRBV, TRBD and TRBJ reference segments using MiTCR v1.1. The analysis included only V-J combinations with a frequency above 0.0001, which together covered around 99% of the repertoires. A TCS score was defined as the ratio between F50 (clonal expansion) and ExV (chaos), using BLOSUM62-based TCRdist between CDR3 peptides within each V-J. Welch's t-statistics and random forest reduced 500 to 650 V-J features to about 13, which were used in a naive Bayes classifier (R e1071). TCRdb itself trimmed the public reads at Q25 with fastp, ran MiXCR and retained productive beta chains. Every entry covers one CDR3 protein and lists the most common genes and DNA from its rows. Here the V and J calls rest on TCRdb's processing, not on the authors' analysis. The sample table records some 360,000 distinct CDR3 sequences; about 15% of these occur just once. The ten largest clones add up to approximately 11% of the sample.

A patient counted as having stable Graves' hyperthyroidism if no progression to ophthalmopathy occurred over 18 months of follow-up. The hyperthyroidism patients were between 18 and 65 years old and newly diagnosed, with a disease duration of less than 2 months. Exclusion was applied to patients with uncontrolled infections, other autoimmune diseases, pregnancy or lactation. Diagnoses were based on clinical symptoms, serum thyroxine and TRAb, thyroid ultrasound and orbital computed tomography. PBMCs were isolated from 10 ml of fresh peripheral blood by Ficoll-Paque density gradient centrifugation. Total RNA was extracted using Trizol reagent, and RNA quality was assessed on an Agilent 2100 Bioanalyzer.

Sequenced: blood. The receptor was derived from an older woman with Graves' hyperthyroidism. In this chain, TRBV27 is recombined with TRBJ2-7; the D segment is perhaps TRBD1 or TRBD2, each sharing 5 matched bases. At the DNA level, the sequence is TGTGCCAGCAGTCCCGACAGCCGACTAACCTACGAGCAGTACTTC. Translated, it gives CASSPDSRLTYEQYF.